These 13 T cell receptor beta chains were all obtained from the same sample, sequenced in a study of control samples from healthy donors and cancer patients. Only in-frame clones appear in the TCRdb table, and some are missing; sequencing was by immunoSEQ multiplex PCR. The table has 130,000 or so clones, about 87% seen once. The sample comprised blood. These receptors were collected from a man aged 55 to 70 in good health.

The rearrangement uses TRBV11-2 and TRBJ2-1; 11 bases agree with TRBD2. Germline values: CDR1 SGHAT, CDR2 FQNNGV. The CDR3 spans 18 residues. V gave up 1 base and J gave up 2 bases; unmatched junction bases: 7. DNA of the CDR3: TGTGCCAGCAGCTTAGGTACTAGCGGGGGACAAACCTACAATGAGCAGTTCTTC. Translation: CASSLGTSGGQTYNEQFF.

The chain uses TRBV27 and TRBJ1-2; the D gene is possibly TRBD1 (5 bases). Per the germline V gene, CDR1 is MNHEY and CDR2 is SMNVEV (reference sequence). V shed 2 bases and J shed 1 base, with 11 bases lying between them. This CDR3 region has 15 residues. CDR3 DNA sequence: TGTGCCAGCAGTTTAAGGGCAGGGCTTAACTATGGCTACACCTTC. Translating it yields CASSLRAGLNYGYTF.

V gene TRBV9 combines with J gene TRBJ2-7; D is ambiguous. With 0 bases removed from V and 2 bases from J, the gap between germline ends came to 9 bases. CDR1 and CDR2 (germline): SGDLS, YYNGEE. This CDR3 region has 14 residues. CDR3 sequence reads: CASSVDGRAYEQYF. CDR3 DNA sequence: TGTGCCAGCAGCGTAGATGGTAGAGCCTACGAGCAGTACTTC.

The chain links TRBV18 to TRBJ2-7, with D unclear. The V end was cut by 6 bases, the J end by 2 bases, with 11 bases between. The germline V gene encodes CDR1 KGHSH and CDR2 LQKENI. CDR3 size: 13 residues. The CDR3 sequence: CASSGSTPYEQYF. In DNA, the CDR3 is TGTGCCAGCTCGGGTAGCACCCCCTACGAGCAGTACTTC.

This clone was seen more than once but under ten times. V usage is TRBV10-3 and J usage is TRBJ1-2, with D tentatively TRBD1 (5 bases). The CDR3 consists of 14 residues. Germline V gene data show CDR1 as ENHRY and CDR2 as SYGVKD. Trimming removed 3 bases at V and 2 bases at J, with 10 bases between. The CDR3 nucleotides read TGTGCCATCAGTGATAGGGGAGGGAACTATGGCTACACCTTC. Its protein is CAISDRGGNYGYTF.

The chain couples TRBV19 to TRBJ2-3; D ambiguous. The germline CDR1 and CDR2 sequences are LNHDA and SQIVND (reference sequence). Trimming shortened V by 2 bases and J by 0 bases, and 6 bases separated the two germline ends. This CDR3 has 14 amino acids. In nucleotides, the CDR3 is TGTGCCAGTAGTATAAGCGATAGCACAGATACGCAGTATTTT. It codes for CASSISDSTDTQYF.

The chain employs TRBV28 and TRBJ2-7; TRBD1 agrees at 10 bases. The CDR3 spans 15 residues. After removal of 1 base from V and 5 bases from J, the junction contained 5 bases not matched to a gene. CDR1 is MDHEN, CDR2 SYDVKM, per germline. The CDR3 loop reads CASSLYRDRGHEQYF. The CDR3 DNA is TGTGCCAGCAGTTTATACCGGGACAGGGGTCACGAGCAGTACTTC. Using reference TRBV28 and TRBJ2-7 for the parts outside the CDR3, the full variable domain is DVKVTQSSRYLVKRTGEKVFLECVQDMDHENMFWYRQDPGLGLRLIYFSYDVKMKEKGDIPEGYSVSREKKERFSLILESASTNQTSMYLCASSLYRDRGHEQYFGPGTRLTVT.

The gene calls are TRBV6-5 and TRBJ1-3; possible D gene TRBD1, 5 bases. Looked up from germline, CDR1 is MNHEY and CDR2 is SVGAGI. V gave up 6 bases and J gave up 4 bases, with 16 bases separating them. The CDR3 covers 15 residues. The CDR3 protein is CASSIDSSFGNTIYF. The CDR3 bases are TGTGCCAGCAGCATAGACAGTTCCTTCGGAAACACCATATATTTT.

The chain couples TRBV11-2 to TRBJ1-5; 11 bases line up with TRBD1. Unmatched junction bases numbered 5, after V lost 3 bases and J lost 7 bases. Germline V lookup: CDR1 SGHAT, CDR2 FQNNGV. CDR3 length: 15 residues. The CDR3 reads CASSFGTGGQQPQHF. CDR3 in DNA: TGTGCCAGCAGCTTCGGGACAGGGGGTCAACAGCCCCAGCATTTT.

This chain connects TRBV19 to TRBJ1-5; D is perhaps TRBD1 (5 bases). Trimming cost V 10 bases and J 4 bases, with 20 bases left between them. The CDR3 runs to 15 residues. In germline, CDR1 is LNHDA, CDR2 SQIVND (reference sequence). As DNA, the CDR3 is TGTGCCACCAAAGACAGCCCTTCGCTAAATCAGCCCCAGCATTTT. It specifies CATKDSPSLNQPQHF.

This sequence joins TRBV19 and TRBJ2-3, with D perhaps matching TRBD2 (6 bases). Germline V CDR1 and CDR2: LNHDA, SQIVND (reference sequence). The V end was cut by 7 bases, the J end by 6 bases, with 20 bases between. This CDR3 region has 15 residues. CDR3 sequence: CASMGETSPPDTQYF. As DNA, the CDR3 is TGTGCCAGTATGGGCGAAACTAGCCCTCCGGATACGCAGTATTTT.

The chain couples TRBV7-9 to TRBJ1-1; a weak D match, TRBD1 (5 bases). The V gene lost 1 base and the J gene lost 4 bases, with 7 bases spanning the gap. Looked up from germline, CDR1 is SEHNR and CDR2 is FQNEAQ (reference sequence). CDR3 length equals 13 residues. DNA for the CDR3: TGTGCCAGCAGCTTAGTCCAGGGCACTGAAGCTTTCTTT. Its protein product is CASSLVQGTEAFF.

The chain combines TRBV19 with TRBJ1-5; TRBD1 might be the D (5 bases). Trimming took off 9 bases at V and 3 bases at J, with 15 bases between the two ends. Germline V CDR1 and CDR2: LNHDA, SQIVND (reference sequence). The CDR3 length is 14 residues. The CDR3 loop is CASSDGRVNQPQHF. The CDR3 coding sequence is TGTGCCAGCTCCGATGGCAGGGTCAATCAGCCCCAGCATTTT.